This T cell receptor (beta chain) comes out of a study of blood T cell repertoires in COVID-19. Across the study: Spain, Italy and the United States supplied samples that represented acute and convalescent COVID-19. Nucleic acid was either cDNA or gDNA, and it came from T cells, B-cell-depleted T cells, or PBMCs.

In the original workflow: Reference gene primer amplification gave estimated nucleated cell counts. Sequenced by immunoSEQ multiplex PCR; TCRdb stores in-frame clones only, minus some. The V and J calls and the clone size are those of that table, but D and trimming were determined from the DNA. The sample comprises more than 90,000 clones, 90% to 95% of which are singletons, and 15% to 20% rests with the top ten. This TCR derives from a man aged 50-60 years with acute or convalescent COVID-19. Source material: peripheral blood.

DNA of the CDR3: TGTGCCAGCAGGGGACAGAGAAACAATGAGCAGTTCTTC. It encodes CASRGQRNNEQFF. The chain links TRBV11-3 to TRBJ2-1, with 7 bases lining up with TRBD1. Germline-derived CDR1 and CDR2 are SGHNT and YENEEA. V was pared by 6 bases and J by 5 bases, with 4 bases of the junction left unmatched. The CDR3 length is 13 residues. The full variable domain, completed using reference TRBV11-3 and TRBJ2-1, is EAGVVQSPRYKIIEKKQPVAFWCNPISGHNTLYWYLQNLGQGPELLIRYENEEAVDDSQLPKDRFSAERLKGVDSTLKIQPAELGDSAVYLCASRGQRNNEQFFGPGTRLTVL.